Sequencing of this T cell receptor beta chain was carried out in a study of blood T cell repertoires in COVID-19. Study-level information: The cDNA or gDNA used as material had been derived from T cells, B-cell-depleted T cells, or PBMCs.

This clone was detected once. This study enrolled people aged 18 to 89 from approximately 24 US geographic areas. Cohort assignment relied on participant-reported clinical history. In the original workflow: Reference gene primer amplification yielded estimated nucleated cell counts. Assay: immunoSEQ multiplex PCR; the TCRdb copy retains only in-frame clones and omits some. The V and J calls and the clone size are those of that table, but D and trimming were determined from the DNA. The sample has roughly 280,000 clones, approximately 90% seen once. This CDR3 has 17 amino acids. This receptor was obtained from a man in his forties who had been exposed to COVID-19. The sample was PBMCs or T cells enriched from blood (not recorded which). The rearrangement links TRBV7-5 to TRBJ2-7; the table gives TRBD1 as D, unverified against the DNA. TRBV7-5 corresponds to a pseudogene. CDR3 loop: CVRSFRDRDPTRYEQYF. The CDR3, as DNA: TGTGTCAGAAGCTTCCGGGACAGGGATCCCACGCGTTACGAGCAGTACTTC.